These 25 T cell receptor beta chains were sequenced from one sample in a study of T-cell memory formation after mild COVID-19 (dated by TCRdb to about 2021). The library was produced with 5' RACE. Reads for this sample came from an Illumina NovaSeq 6000. TCRdb reprocessed the public reads (quality trimming at Q25 with fastp, clone calling with MiXCR) and kept in-frame beta chains. Entries are consolidated by CDR3 protein sequence, retaining the most common genes and DNA. Counted in this sample were fewer than 500,000 distinct CDR3 sequences; about 23% of them appeared once. Clones ranked in the top ten supply 9.5% to 15% of the sample. Specimen: PBMCs or a T cell subset sorted from them (not recorded which). The receptors here all came from an adult woman who had mild COVID-19 (a few samples of this study predate the infection). The sample titles of this study are shuffled in the database, so cell type and time point are left out; the donor was told from shared clones.

This clonotype was picked up a small number of times. The chain carries TRBV9 and TRBJ2-1, with 10 bases matching TRBD2. This CDR3 comprises 16 residues. Unmatched junction bases numbered 6, after V lost 0 bases and J lost 6 bases. Germline V CDR1 and CDR2: SGDLS, YYNGEE. CDR3 in DNA: TGTGCCAGCAGCGTAGTCGGACTAGCGGCAATCAATGAGCAGTTCTTC. Translated: CASSVVGLAAINEQFF.

This clonotype was seen only a few times. This chain links TRBV5-1 with TRBJ2-7, with 8 bases identical to TRBD2. Germline trimming cut 4 bases from V and 2 bases from J; bases unmatched to any gene: 2. Germline V lookup: CDR1 SGHRS, CDR2 YFSETQ. The CDR3 runs to 13 residues. In nucleotides, the CDR3 is TGCGCCAGCAGCACCGGGGGGGCCTACGAGCAGTACTTC. It translates to CASSTGGAYEQYF.

This clonotype was counted only a few times. The CDR3 loop is CASSFFRDRAYEQYF. The CDR3, as DNA: TGTGCCAGCAGCTTCTTCCGGGACAGAGCCTACGAGCAGTACTTC. The rearrangement uses TRBV13 and TRBJ2-7; 7 positions match TRBD1. With 3 bases clipped from V and 2 bases from J, the junction kept 7 bases outside the gene matches. The germline CDR1 and CDR2 sequences are PRHDT and FYEKMQ (reference sequence). This CDR3 has 15 amino acids.

This clonotype has just a few counts. This sequence joins TRBV10-3 and TRBJ2-7; D is possibly TRBD1 or TRBD2 (5 bases each). Trimming removed 7 bases at V and 6 bases at J, with 19 bases between. The CDR3 loop spans 14 amino acids. CDR1 is ENHRY, CDR2 SYGVKD, per germline. CDR3 amino acids: CAIMAEGRGGEQYF. As DNA, the CDR3 is TGTGCCATCATGGCCGAGGGGCGCGGAGGCGAGCAGTACTTC.

This chain links TRBV27 with TRBJ2-7; 7 bases agree with TRBD2. The germline V gene encodes CDR1 MNHEY and CDR2 SMNVEV (reference sequence). V shed 0 bases and J 1 base; nucleotides not matched to a gene: 3. The CDR3 spans 15 residues. The CDR3: CASSLSTGGSYEQYF. CDR3 DNA: TGTGCCAGCAGTTTATCGACGGGGGGTTCCTACGAGCAGTACTTC.

The genes are TRBV4-3 and TRBJ1-1; no clear D gene. The ends were cut back, 2 bases at V and 4 bases at J, with 11 bases in the middle. Germline V lookup: CDR1 LGHNA, CDR2 YSLEER. The CDR3 extends over 14 amino acids. CDR3 coding DNA: TGCGCCAGCAGCCAATCTTCCGGGTTCACTGAAGCTTTCTTT. Its protein is CASSQSSGFTEAFF.

This rearrangement joins TRBV5-6 to TRBJ2-3; 9 nucleotides agree with TRBD2. Per germline, CDR1 SGHDT and CDR2 YYEEEE. This CDR3 has 17 residues. Germline trimming cut 4 bases from V and 2 bases from J; bases unmatched to any gene: 11. The CDR3 nucleotides read TGTGCCAGCAGCCCGCCTCCGGGACTAGCAAACACAGATACGCAGTATTTT. It specifies CASSPPPGLANTDTQYF.

The rearrangement links TRBV5-1 to TRBJ1-1; no firm D call. V was clipped by 6 bases and J by 0 bases, with 9 bases between them. This CDR3 has 13 residues. CDR1 SGHRS and CDR2 YFSETQ come from the germline V gene. The CDR3 DNA follows: TGCGCCAGCACAATGTCAATGAACACTGAAGCTTTCTTT. Amino acid sequence: CASTMSMNTEAFF.

The V and J genes are TRBV7-2 and TRBJ1-4; 7 bases agree with TRBD1. This CDR3 has 17 amino acids. Germline V gene data show CDR1 as SGHTA and CDR2 as FQGNSA. V trimming: 2 bases; J trimming: 2 bases; junction bases outside the gene matches: 8. The CDR3 sequence is CASSLSAGGATNEKLFF. CDR3 sequence (DNA): TGTGCCAGCAGCTTATCTGCAGGGGGGGCCACTAATGAAAAACTGTTTTTT.

The V and J genes are TRBV20-1 and TRBJ2-5, with TRBD1 matching 8 bases. In germline, CDR1 is DFQATT, CDR2 SNEGSKA (reference sequence). V lost 0 bases to trimming and J lost 4 bases; unmatched junction nucleotides: 7. This CDR3 region has 15 residues. CDR3 sequence reads: CSARELQGDLETQYF. In nucleotides, the CDR3 is TGCAGTGCTAGAGAGTTACAGGGGGACCTAGAGACCCAGTACTTC.

This rearrangement joins TRBV5-6 to TRBJ2-7; D is unclear. The V gene lost 1 base and the J gene lost 2 bases, with 7 bases spanning the gap. This CDR3 contains 13 residues. Looked up from germline, CDR1 is SGHDT and CDR2 is YYEEEE. CDR3 loop: CASSLMLPYEQYF. In nucleotides, the CDR3 is TGTGCCAGCAGCTTGATGTTACCCTACGAGCAGTACTTC.

V gene TRBV5-1 combines with J gene TRBJ1-1; D not certain. Per the germline V gene, CDR1 is SGHRS and CDR2 is YFSETQ. The CDR3 is 16 amino acids. V lost 0 bases and J lost 3, with 15 bases in between. The DNA for the CDR3 is TGCGCCAGCAGCTTGGAAGTCGCCAGGAGGGACACTGAAGCTTTCTTT. Translation gives CASSLEVARRDTEAFF.

In this sample, this clonotype turned up a few times. V gene TRBV5-5 combines with J gene TRBJ2-2; TRBD1 aligns across 7 bases. V shed 4 bases and J 1 base; nucleotides not matched to a gene: 4. CDR3 length: 15 residues. CDR1 SGHKS and CDR2 YYEKEE come from the germline V gene (reference sequence). CDR3 bases: TGTGCCAGCAGCAAACGGACAGGGAACACCGGGGAGCTGTTTTTT. This gives the protein CASSKRTGNTGELFF.

The J gene is TRBJ2-1, the V gene TRBV5-6; 7 nucleotides line up with TRBD2. The CDR3 is 13 residues long. The germline V gene has CDR1 SGHDT and CDR2 YYEEEE. Trimming cost V 4 bases and J 8 bases; bases outside gene matches: 6. In DNA, the CDR3 is TGTGCCAGCAGCCTTGGGAGGGCCGATGAGCAGTTCTTC. Translation: CASSLGRADEQFF.

The chain carries TRBV10-3 and TRBJ2-5, with 12 nucleotides matching TRBD2. Germline values: CDR1 ENHRY, CDR2 SYGVKD. CDR3 size: 16 residues. The V and J ends lost 3 bases and 6 bases, in that order; junction bases with no gene match: 8. This CDR3 is CAISEASGGAEKTQYF. As DNA, the CDR3 is TGTGCCATCAGTGAAGCTAGCGGGGGGGCTGAGAAGACCCAGTACTTC.

This clonotype was seen ten or more times. The genes are TRBV20-1 and TRBJ2-5; D is perhaps TRBD2 (5 bases). Germline lookup yields CDR1 DFQATT and CDR2 SNEGSKA (reference sequence). This CDR3 has 14 residues. V was trimmed by 1 base and J by 3 bases, leaving 12 bases between them. DNA for the CDR3: TGCAGTGCTAGAGTGGGTAGCGCGGAAGAGACCCAGTACTTC. This gives the protein CSARVGSAEETQYF.

J is TRBJ1-1 and V is TRBV5-5, with D hard to call. The CDR3 has 14 residues. V was pared by 2 bases and J by 2 bases, with 10 bases between. Germline values: CDR1 SGHKS, CDR2 YYEKEE (reference sequence). The CDR3 protein is CASSLQLFNTEAFF. As DNA, the CDR3 is TGTGCCAGCAGCTTACAGTTATTCAACACTGAAGCTTTCTTT.

This clonotype was seen only a few times. The chain links TRBV20-1 to TRBJ2-3; 12 bases agree with TRBD2. The germline CDR1 and CDR2 sequences are DFQATT and SNEGSKA (reference sequence). This CDR3 spans 15 amino acids. J gave up 3 bases and V 3 bases, and 4 bases lay outside the gene matches. The CDR3 spells CSARNGLAGTDTQYF. CDR3 DNA sequence: TGCAGTGCTAGGAATGGACTAGCGGGGACAGATACGCAGTATTTT.

This clonotype was seen only a few times. The chain joins TRBV12-3 or TRBV12-4 to TRBJ2-1; 9 positions agree with TRBD2. After removal of 2 bases from V and 4 bases from J, the junction contained 3 bases not matched to a gene. The CDR3 spans 15 residues. The CDR3 DNA is TGTGCCAGCAGTTTATACGCGGGAGGGTACAATGAGCAGTTCTTC. Protein: CASSLYAGGYNEQFF.

The V call is TRBV6-4, the J call TRBJ1-5; D is uncertain. The V end lost 6 bases, the J end lost 5 bases, and 14 bases lay between the germline ends. CDR1 is MRHNA and CDR2 is SNTAGT in the germline V gene. CDR3 length equals 14 residues. DNA for the CDR3: TGTGCCAGCAGCGGGGTCCTCGGGCATCAGCCCCAGCATTTT. This translates into CASSGVLGHQPQHF.

The V and J genes are TRBV5-1 and TRBJ2-7, with TRBD2 matching over 7 bases. Trimming removed 7 bases from V and 1 base from J; junction bases left unmatched: 11. The germline V gene has CDR1 SGHRS and CDR2 YFSETQ. This CDR3 has 15 residues. The DNA for the CDR3 is TGCGCCAGCCCCTTGGGTCGCGGGGGATCCTACGAGCAGTACTTC. This sequence encodes CASPLGRGGSYEQYF.

The table lists this clonotype with a few counts. The rearrangement uses TRBV12-3 or TRBV12-4 and TRBJ1-5; tentative D call: TRBD1 (5 bases). Trimming removed 6 bases from V and 4 bases from J, with 22 bases in between. This CDR3 has 17 amino acids. CDR3 sequence reads: CASRRDGQGSRNQPQHF. The CDR3 DNA follows: TGTGCCAGCAGACGGGACGGGCAGGGAAGCCGGAATCAGCCCCAGCATTTT.

The chain has TRBV2 and TRBJ2-7, with a tentative D call TRBD1 (7 bases). Germline V gives CDR1 SNHLY, CDR2 FYNNEI. Trimming left V 5 bases short and J 3 bases short, with 17 bases between. This CDR3 is built from 15 residues. The CDR3 DNA reads as TGTGCCAGCAGTCGGGACAGCGGGCCTTACTACGAGCAGTACTTC. The encoded protein is CASSRDSGPYYEQYF.

The V call is TRBV12-3 or TRBV12-4, the J call TRBJ1-1, with 9 positions matching TRBD1. J lost 5 bases, V lost 5 bases, and 12 bases had no gene match. This CDR3 spans 16 amino acids. The CDR3 sequence is CASSPTQGARRTEAFF. Written as DNA, the CDR3 is TGTGCCAGCAGTCCCACACAGGGGGCGCGTCGAACTGAAGCTTTCTTT.

CDR3 loop: CASSQAPRDTQYF. The CDR3 DNA reads TGCGCCAGCAGCCAAGCTCCGAGGGATACGCAGTATTTT. The rearrangement joins TRBV4-1 to TRBJ2-3, with D unresolved. Germline CDR1 reads MGHRA; CDR2 reads YSYEKL. V lost 1 base and J lost 6, with 8 bases in between. CDR3 size: 13 residues.